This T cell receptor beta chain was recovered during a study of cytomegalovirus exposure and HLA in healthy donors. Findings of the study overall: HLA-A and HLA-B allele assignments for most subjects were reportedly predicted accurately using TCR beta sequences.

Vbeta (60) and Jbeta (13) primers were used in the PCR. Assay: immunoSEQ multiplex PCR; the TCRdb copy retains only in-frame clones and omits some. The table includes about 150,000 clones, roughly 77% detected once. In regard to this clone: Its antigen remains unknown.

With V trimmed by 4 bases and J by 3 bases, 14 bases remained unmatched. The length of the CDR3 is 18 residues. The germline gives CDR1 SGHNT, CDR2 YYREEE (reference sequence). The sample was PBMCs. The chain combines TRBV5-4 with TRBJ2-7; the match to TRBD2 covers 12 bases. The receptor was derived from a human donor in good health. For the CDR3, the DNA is TGTGCCAGCAGCCCTATGGAAATACTAGCGGGAGGCCACTACGAGCAGTACTTC. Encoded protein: CASSPMEILAGGHYEQYF.